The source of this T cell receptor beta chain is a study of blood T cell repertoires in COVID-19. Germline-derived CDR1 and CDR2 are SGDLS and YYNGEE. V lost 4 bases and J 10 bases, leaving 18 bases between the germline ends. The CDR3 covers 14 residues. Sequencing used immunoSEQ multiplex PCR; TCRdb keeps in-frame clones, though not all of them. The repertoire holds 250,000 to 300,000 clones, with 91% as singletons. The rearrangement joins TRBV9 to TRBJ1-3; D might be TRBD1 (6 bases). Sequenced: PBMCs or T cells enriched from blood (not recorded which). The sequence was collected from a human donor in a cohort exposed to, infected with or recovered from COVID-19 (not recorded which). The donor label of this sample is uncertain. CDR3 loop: CASSPSLQGSTIYF. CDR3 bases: TGTGCCAGCAGCCCTAGCTTACAGGGTTCGACCATATATTTT.